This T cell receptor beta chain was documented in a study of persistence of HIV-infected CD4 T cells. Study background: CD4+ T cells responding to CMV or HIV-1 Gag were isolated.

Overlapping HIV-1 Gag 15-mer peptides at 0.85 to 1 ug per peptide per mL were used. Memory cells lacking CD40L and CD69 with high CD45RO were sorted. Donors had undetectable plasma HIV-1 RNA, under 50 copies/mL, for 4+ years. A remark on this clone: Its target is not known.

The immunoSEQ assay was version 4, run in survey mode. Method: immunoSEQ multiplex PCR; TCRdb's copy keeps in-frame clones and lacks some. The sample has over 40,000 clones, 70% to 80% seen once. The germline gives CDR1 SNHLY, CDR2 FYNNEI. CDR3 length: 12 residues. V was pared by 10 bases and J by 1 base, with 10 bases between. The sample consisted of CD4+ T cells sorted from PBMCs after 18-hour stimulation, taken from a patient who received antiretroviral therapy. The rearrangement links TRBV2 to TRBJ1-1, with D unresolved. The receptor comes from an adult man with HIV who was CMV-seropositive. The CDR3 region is CATNVGNTEAFF. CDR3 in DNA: TGTGCCACCAATGTAGGGAACACTGAAGCTTTCTTT.